The rows below give T cell receptor beta chains drawn from one sample of a study of cytotoxic CD8 clonotypes in ibrutinib-treated CLL. Profiling relied on immunoSEQ multiplex PCR, and the TCRdb table lists in-frame clones only, not all of them. Altogether roughly 47,000 clones are present, approximately 50% being singletons, with the ten largest covering 32%. The material was PBMCs, obtained after 12 months of ibrutinib treatment. The receptor set was obtained from a human donor with chronic lymphocytic leukemia. CDR3s leave out the opening cysteine and the closing phenylalanine or tryptophan. Only some rows state a clone size, as once, few, many or a class for expanded clones.

V gene: TRBV11-2
CDR3 length: 13
J gene: TRBJ1-2
clone size: few
CDR3 protein: ASSLDPGANYGYT

V gene: TRBV10-3
CDR3 length: 13
J gene: TRBJ1-5
clone size: .
CDR3 protein: AISERADSNQPQH

V gene: TRBV28
CDR3 length: 14
J gene: TRBJ1-5
clone size: .
CDR3 protein: ASSFRASRGSQPQH

V gene: TRBV6-4
CDR3 length: 13
J gene: TRBJ1-6
clone size: .
CDR3 protein: ASSDSRGGNSPLH

V gene: TRBV10-3
CDR3 length: 16
J gene: TRBJ2-1
clone size: .
CDR3 protein: AISSGTSGRSSYNEQF

V gene: TRBV19
CDR3 length: 10
J gene: TRBJ2-7
clone size: many
CDR3 protein: ASSIGGNEQY

V gene: TRBV29-1
CDR3 length: 13
J gene: TRBJ2-7
clone size: .
CDR3 protein: SVEGKRGVSYEQY

V gene: TRBV5-1
CDR3 length: 13
J gene: .
clone size: .
CDR3 protein: ATSPGTGPLYEQY

V gene: TRBV19
CDR3 length: 11
J gene: TRBJ2-7
clone size: .
CDR3 protein: ASSEQGVGEQY

V gene: TRBV5-8
CDR3 length: 12
J gene: TRBJ2-7
clone size: few
CDR3 protein: ASSLDGQLYEQY

V gene: TRBV21-1
CDR3 length: 16
J gene: TRBJ2-7
clone size: few
CDR3 protein: ASSKAQVTSGRFYEQY

V gene: TRBV7-9
CDR3 length: 14
J gene: TRBJ2-2
clone size: .
CDR3 protein: ARRSGRGLNTGELF

V gene: TRBV5-8
CDR3 length: 14
J gene: TRBJ2-3
clone size: .
CDR3 protein: ASSLGGSPGADTQY

V gene: TRBV18
CDR3 length: 13
J gene: TRBJ2-7
clone size: .
CDR3 protein: ASSPLGGTTYEQY

V gene: TRBV5-1
CDR3 length: 13
J gene: TRBJ1-4
clone size: .
CDR3 protein: ASSLVAGANEKLF

V gene: TRBV27
CDR3 length: 14
J gene: TRBJ2-7
clone size: .
CDR3 protein: ASSLSLGANHYEQY

V gene: TRBV5-1
CDR3 length: 13
J gene: TRBJ1-1
clone size: few
CDR3 protein: ASSLEQASYPEAF